Listed here is a single TCR beta chain. Its antigen specificity is not known. Per-nucleotide qualities are absent, and no much larger clonotype sits a single base away. This record belongs to a study of beta chain features in type 1 diabetes (dated by TCRdb to the late 2010s). For the study in its entirety: Mean age, gender distribution, total cell number and subset yield were not different between patients and healthy donors. A total of some 110 million sorted cells were examined across all samples, and the number of cells per subset was strongly correlated with RNA yield. The study compared TCRB repertoires of sorted circulating CD4+ T cell subsets between recently diagnosed type 1 diabetes patients and matched healthy donors. Whereas all 30 or so donors provided naive and central memory subsets, regulatory and stem cell-like memory subsets were isolated from just 8 patients and about eight healthy donors. Broad study findings and their caveats: Shorter templates might have been favored by PCR, but patient and control samples were amplified and corrected together, so both groups would have been affected equally by any skew. At VDJ recombination sites, type 1 diabetes patients had fewer insertions and more deleted nucleotides, which implies abnormalities in thymic rearrangement. In all four CD4+ subsets, TCRB CDR3 length was moderately but significantly shorter in type 1 diabetes patients. Naive, central memory and regulatory TCRB repertoires appeared to be more alike among patients than among healthy donors. Because small numbers of individuals were included in the HLA sub-analyses, any influence of HLA type on TCRB rearrangement was left unresolved. Because cDNA was sequenced instead of genomic DNA, highly expressing activated cells could be over-represented, though the groups showed no difference in activation or CD3 levels.

The entire amount of isolated RNA was reverse transcribed using the High Capacity cDNA Reverse Transcription Kit, so the sequenced TCRB transcripts were expressed ones. Deep immunoSEQ sequencing was applied to naive, central memory and regulatory T cell samples, giving an average of approximately 4 million total reads per sample. Sorted cells were lysed in RLT buffer and RNA was extracted with DNase-treated RNeasy Micro or Mini kits, depending on cell number. Each cell subset was processed separately to prevent cross-contamination, with patient and healthy donor samples processed together. The immunoSEQ multiplex PCR was used to amplify TCRB sequences from cDNA, generating 87-bp fragments that spanned the CDR3 region. Sequencing of the amplicons was performed on the Illumina HiSeq platform. The paper's data handling went like this. PCR bias was computationally corrected using synthetic template baselines, reads within Hamming distance 2 were collapsed, and singletons that could not be merged were discarded. Reads were aligned against IMGT so that V, D and J genes, CDR3 length and insertions or deletions at six rearrangement sites could be assigned. Within each subset, clonotype counts were normalized to sorted cell number, after which true diversity and Gini coefficients were computed with the tcR R package. The overlap coefficient, calculated on TCRB nucleotide sequences, was used to measure repertoire sharing. Out-of-frame TCRB sequences from naive cells were analyzed as a proxy for the pre-selection repertoire. Here the immuneACCESS table is served through TCRdb, limited to in-frame sequences with V and J called. Missing clones are a known gap in these copies; in checked studies unresolved V genes cover under half, and the rest lacks a known reason. V, J and clone size are those of that table, while D and trimming were read from the DNA. The sample table shows hundreds of thousands of clones, and 11% are seen once. The ten top clones hold 0.045% to 0.05% of the sample.

A single peripheral blood draw of around 100 mL on average was collected from each donor into heparinised tubes. Using a panel that included CD45RO, CCR7, CD25, CD127, CD95 and CD27, naive, central memory, regulatory and stem cell-like memory CD4+ T cells were sorted on a BD FACSAria II. Every sorted population had a purity above 95%. PBMCs were isolated immediately by Lymphoprep density gradient centrifugation and stained directly without culture. To minimize batch effects, samples were stained and sorted in pairs, one healthy donor with one patient per experiment. Sequences were obtained from naive CD4+ T cells from blood. This sample's cell subset or site label indicates: true naive CD4+ T cells. The TCR originated in a woman aged 18-29 years in good health.

The CDR3: CASSPTNTEAFF. The DNA is TGTGCCAGCTCACCTACGAACACTGAAGCTTTCTTT. The V and J genes are TRBV18 and TRBJ1-1; confidence is insufficient to name the D gene. Trimming takes 3 bases from V and 1 base from J, and the germline ends sit 3 bases apart. CDR1 KGHSH and CDR2 LQKENI were looked up in the germline V gene. Counted from cysteine to phenylalanine, this CDR3 has 12 amino acids. Only the CDR3 portion is preserved as DNA: 36 bases, with reading frame beginning at the first base.